The rows below give T cell receptor beta chains drawn from one sample of a study of CD8 T cells in ankylosing spondylitis. A single record per CDR3 protein comes from TCRdb applying MiXCR to the 5' RACE reads. The table shows just under 550,000 distinct CDR3 sequences, with roughly 13% occurring only once. Sequencing was done on a sample of blood, either unsorted or a sorted T cell fraction (not recorded which). All receptors come from a male donor with ankylosing spondylitis. Each CDR3 is given with its conserved first and last residue. Fields, in order: J gene, clone size, D gene, V gene, CDR3 DNA, CDR3 protein. A D gene is named only where the DNA matches it firmly. Not every row has a clone size; where given, it reads once, few, many or a size class.

j_call: TRBJ2-5
clone_size: many
d_call: .
v_call: TRBV5-6
cdr3_nt: TGTGCCAGCAGCAGGAGGGGGCGAGAGACCCAGTACTTC
cdr3_aa: CASSRRGRETQYF

j_call: TRBJ1-4
clone_size: many
d_call: .
v_call: TRBV12-3/TRBV12-4
cdr3_nt: TGTGCCAGCAGCCCGATCGGGGGACGCCTAGAAAAACTGTTTTTT
cdr3_aa: CASSPIGGRLEKLFF

j_call: TRBJ2-7
clone_size: few
d_call: .
v_call: TRBV11-2
cdr3_nt: TGTGCCAGCAGCTTAGCGGGGACACTCTCCTACGAGCAGTACTTC
cdr3_aa: CASSLAGTLSYEQYF

j_call: TRBJ1-5
clone_size: .
d_call: .
v_call: TRBV20-1
cdr3_nt: TGCAGTGCTATCATTACCCGACGGGAAACCAATCAGCCCCAGCATTTT
cdr3_aa: CSAIITRRETNQPQHF

j_call: TRBJ2-7
clone_size: many
d_call: TRBD2
v_call: TRBV20-1
cdr3_nt: TGCAGTGCTGGGAGCGGGAAATCCTACGAGCAGTACTTC
cdr3_aa: CSAGSGKSYEQYF

j_call: TRBJ1-5
clone_size: few
d_call: .
v_call: TRBV2
cdr3_nt: TGTGCCAGCAGCCCACTTCGATCAGGGGCTGGGTATCAGCCCCAGCATTTT
cdr3_aa: CASSPLRSGAGYQPQHF

j_call: TRBJ2-1
clone_size: many
d_call: TRBD2
v_call: TRBV24-1
cdr3_nt: TGTGCCACCAGTGATTTGACTAGCGGGACGAATGAGCAGTTCTTC
cdr3_aa: CATSDLTSGTNEQFF

j_call: TRBJ1-2
clone_size: .
d_call: .
v_call: TRBV7-2
cdr3_nt: TGTGCCAGCAGCTTAGACAGGGAAAGCTATGGCTACACCTTC
cdr3_aa: CASSLDRESYGYTF

j_call: TRBJ2-3
clone_size: .
d_call: .
v_call: TRBV27
cdr3_nt: TGTGCCAGCGTCTCTAGCACAGATACGCAGTATTTT
cdr3_aa: CASVSSTDTQYF

j_call: TRBJ2-1
clone_size: few
d_call: TRBD1
v_call: TRBV5-1
cdr3_nt: TGCGCCAGCAGCTTGGCGACAGGGAGTGTCAATGAGCAGTTCTTC
cdr3_aa: CASSLATGSVNEQFF

j_call: TRBJ2-5
clone_size: .
d_call: .
v_call: TRBV12-3/TRBV12-4
cdr3_nt: TGTGCCAGCAGCGCCGACCTGTCAGAGACCCAGTACTTC
cdr3_aa: CASSADLSETQYF

j_call: TRBJ1-2
clone_size: .
d_call: .
v_call: TRBV29-1
cdr3_nt: TGCAGCGTTGGGGGTCTTCTGTATGGCTACACCTTC
cdr3_aa: CSVGGLLYGYTF

j_call: TRBJ2-2
clone_size: .
d_call: TRBD2
v_call: TRBV11-2
cdr3_nt: TGTGCCAGCAGCTTACTGACCGGGACTAGCGGGAGGGGGAGCACCGGGGAGCTGTTTTTT
cdr3_aa: CASSLLTGTSGRGSTGELFF

j_call: TRBJ2-1
clone_size: .
d_call: TRBD2
v_call: TRBV12-3/TRBV12-4
cdr3_nt: TGTGCCAGCCAGACTAGCGGGAGGCACAATGAGCAGTTCTTC
cdr3_aa: CASQTSGRHNEQFF

j_call: TRBJ2-1
clone_size: .
d_call: TRBD2
v_call: TRBV2
cdr3_nt: TGTGCCAGCAGCGGGGTAGCGGGAGGCTACAATGAGCAGTTCTTC
cdr3_aa: CASSGVAGGYNEQFF

j_call: TRBJ2-4
clone_size: many
d_call: .
v_call: TRBV5-1
cdr3_nt: TGCGCCAGCAGCTTGGCCGGGGGAGTAGCCAAAAACATTCAGTACTTC
cdr3_aa: CASSLAGGVAKNIQYF

j_call: TRBJ1-2
clone_size: few
d_call: .
v_call: TRBV10-3
cdr3_nt: TGTGCCATCAGTGAGTCCCTGGGGGGTGATGGCTACACCTTC
cdr3_aa: CAISESLGGDGYTF

j_call: TRBJ1-2
clone_size: few
d_call: .
v_call: TRBV20-1
cdr3_nt: TGCAGTGCTAGTGGCGCCTCGAACTATGGCTACACCTTC
cdr3_aa: CSASGASNYGYTF

j_call: TRBJ2-1
clone_size: few
d_call: .
v_call: TRBV4-2
cdr3_nt: TGTGCCAGCAGCCAAGACGGCAGGGTGGACAATGAGCAGTTCTTC
cdr3_aa: CASSQDGRVDNEQFF

j_call: TRBJ2-1
clone_size: few
d_call: .
v_call: TRBV13
cdr3_nt: TGTGCCAGCCGGGCGGGATCAACAAACAATGAGCAGTTCTTC
cdr3_aa: CASRAGSTNNEQFF

j_call: TRBJ2-7
clone_size: .
d_call: TRBD2
v_call: TRBV20-1
cdr3_nt: TGCAGTGCTCCTAGCGGTGATTACGAGCAGTACTTC
cdr3_aa: CSAPSGDYEQYF

j_call: TRBJ1-4
clone_size: .
d_call: .
v_call: TRBV7-2
cdr3_nt: TGTGCCAGCAGCTCCGGACAGTGGGTTGAAAAACTGTTTTTT
cdr3_aa: CASSSGQWVEKLFF